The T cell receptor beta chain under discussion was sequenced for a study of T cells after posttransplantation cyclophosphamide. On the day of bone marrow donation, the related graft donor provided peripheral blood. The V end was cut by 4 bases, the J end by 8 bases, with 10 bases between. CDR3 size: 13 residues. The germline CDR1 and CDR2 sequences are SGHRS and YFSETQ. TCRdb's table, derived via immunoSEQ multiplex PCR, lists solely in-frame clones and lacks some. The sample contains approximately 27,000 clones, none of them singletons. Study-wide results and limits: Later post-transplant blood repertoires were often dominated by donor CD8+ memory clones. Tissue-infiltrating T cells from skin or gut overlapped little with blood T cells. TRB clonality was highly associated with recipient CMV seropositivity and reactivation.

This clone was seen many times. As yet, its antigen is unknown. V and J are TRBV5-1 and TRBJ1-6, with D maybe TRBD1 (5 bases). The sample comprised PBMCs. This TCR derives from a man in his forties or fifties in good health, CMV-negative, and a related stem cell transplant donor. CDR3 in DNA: TGCGCCAGCAGCAGGGGTGGGGATTCACCCCTCCACTTT. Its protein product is CASSRGGDSPLHF.